The T cell receptor (beta chain) under discussion was sequenced for a study of cytomegalovirus exposure and HLA in healthy donors. Study-wide findings and caveats: Later analysis reportedly placed an Asian-associated ancestry cluster below the roughly 690-donor mean in N-insertions. Reports described diagnosis of cytomegalovirus status by the classifier as highly specific and sensitive. In the analysis, some V segments, TRBV6-2 and TRBV6-3 included, were excluded as indistinguishable. Data from an earlier analysis indicated that most TCR beta V segments were productive either about 87% or about 30% of the time.

PCR employed 60 Vbeta and 13 Jbeta primers. Only in-frame clones appear in the TCRdb table, and some are missing; sequencing was by immunoSEQ multiplex PCR. The data show tens of thousands of clones, and the top ten clones hold roughly 26%. Concerning this clone: Its antigen is currently unknown.

V lost 2 bases to trimming and J lost 4 bases, with 9 bases between them. Germline CDR1 is GTSNPN and CDR2 is SVGIG (reference sequence). The CDR3 length is 13 residues. The origin of this receptor is a man aged 35 to 55 in good health and CMV-seropositive. The sequenced sample consisted of PBMCs. This rearrangement joins TRBV30 to TRBJ1-5, with D tentatively TRBD1 (5 bases). CDR3 sequence reads: CAWSIRGNQPQHF. For the CDR3, the DNA is TGTGCCTGGAGTATAAGGGGTAATCAGCCCCAGCATTTT.